The rows below give T cell receptor beta chains drawn from one sample of a study of blood T cells in healthy people across ages. MiXCR, applied by TCRdb to the 5' RACE reads, yields one record per CDR3 protein. The sample lists around 710,000 distinct CDR3 sequences, roughly 45% occurring once. Sequencing used blood. These receptors originate from a woman in her sixties or seventies in good health. The CDR3 runs from the conserved cysteine through the conserved F or W. The D gene is left open where the match is weak. Part of the rows lack a size; the others show once, few, many or a class for expanded clones.

j_gene | v_gene | d_gene | abundance | CDR3aa | CDR3nt
TRBJ2-5 | TRBV6-1 | TRBD1 | few | CASSRGTGSRETQYF | TGTGCCAGCAGTCGTGGGACAGGGTCAAGGGAGACCCAGTACTTC
TRBJ2-1 | TRBV28 | NA | NA | CASSLVPAEDNEQFF | TGTGCCAGCAGTTTAGTCCCGGCTGAGGACAATGAGCAGTTCTTC
TRBJ2-3 | TRBV7-3 | NA | NA | CASSLNGRWDTQYF | TGTGCCAGCAGCTTAAATGGTCGATGGGATACGCAGTATTTT
TRBJ2-3 | TRBV5-8 | TRBD2 | many | CASSYGTSDYGDTQYF | TGTGCCAGCAGCTATGGGACTAGCGATTATGGAGATACGCAGTATTTT
TRBJ2-7 | TRBV27 | TRBD2 | many | CASSLEGLAGGSEQYF | TGTGCCAGCAGTTTAGAAGGACTAGCGGGAGGGAGTGAGCAGTACTTC
TRBJ2-3 | TRBV28 | NA | NA | CATGREPDTQYF | TGTGCCACAGGGCGTGAGCCAGATACGCAGTATTTT
TRBJ2-1 | TRBV20-1 | NA | many | CSAPNEAGSEQFF | TGCAGTGCTCCGAATGAGGCCGGGAGTGAGCAGTTCTTC
TRBJ1-1 | TRBV5-5 | NA | few | CASSFWGNTEAFF | TGTGCCAGCAGCTTTTGGGGAAACACTGAAGCTTTCTTT
TRBJ2-1 | TRBV7-2 | TRBD2 | NA | CASSSGTSGSHDEQFF | TGTGCCAGCAGTTCCGGGACTAGCGGGAGTCACGATGAGCAGTTCTTC
TRBJ2-5 | TRBV9 | TRBD2 | once | CASSVVSGAGYEQYF | TGTGCCAGCAGCGTAGTTTCCGGAGCGGGGTATGAGCAGTACTTC
TRBJ2-5 | TRBV11-2 | NA | NA | CASSLDRGRSETQYF | TGTGCCAGCAGCTTAGATCGAGGGCGGAGCGAGACCCAGTACTTC
TRBJ2-1 | TRBV6-1 | NA | once | CASSPRVTGSSYNEQFF | TGTGCCAGCAGCCCCCGGGTGACGGGTAGCTCCTACAATGAGCAGTTCTTC
TRBJ1-5 | TRBV9 | NA | few | CASSVRVSRSNQPQHF | TGTGCCAGCAGCGTCAGGGTCAGCCGGAGCAATCAGCCCCAGCATTTT
TRBJ1-2 | TRBV5-1 | TRBD1 | NA | CASSLTGGKGYTF | TGCGCCAGCAGCCTGACAGGGGGGAAAGGCTACACCTTC
TRBJ1-1 | TRBV11-1 | NA | NA | CASSMRTGETEAFF | TGTGCCAGCAGCATGCGGACGGGGGAGACTGAAGCTTTCTTT
TRBJ2-1 | TRBV6-1 | TRBD2 | few | CASRQAGAGGEQFF | TGTGCCAGCAGGCAAGCGGGAGCCGGTGGTGAGCAGTTCTTC
TRBJ2-3 | TRBV30 | TRBD1 | NA | CAWSTDRVRSDTQYF | TGTGCCTGGAGCACAGACAGGGTCCGGTCAGATACGCAGTATTTT
TRBJ2-4 | TRBV20-1 | TRBD2 | few | CSASGTSGSGAKNIQYF | TGCAGTGCATCCGGGACTAGCGGGAGCGGAGCCAAAAACATTCAGTACTTC
TRBJ2-4 | TRBV12-3/TRBV12-4 | NA | NA | CASSPRTPLNIQYF | TGTGCCAGCAGCCCCCGGACTCCGTTGAACATTCAGTACTTC
TRBJ2-2 | TRBV7-9 | NA | few | CASSRRENTGELFF | TGTGCCAGCAGCCGACGGGAGAACACCGGGGAGCTGTTTTTT
TRBJ2-5 | TRBV6-5 | NA | few | CASSHSATETQYF | TGTGCCAGCAGCCATAGCGCCACAGAGACCCAGTACTTC
TRBJ2-1 | TRBV12-3/TRBV12-4 | TRBD2 | many | CASSLGLAGYNEQFF | TGCGCCAGCAGCTTGGGACTAGCGGGCTACAATGAGCAGTTCTTC
TRBJ1-1 | TRBV20-1 | TRBD1 | many | CSASSGQGRAFF | TGCAGTGCTAGCTCGGGACAGGGACGAGCTTTCTTT
TRBJ2-5 | TRBV20-1 | NA | NA | CSASQLASLETQYF | TGCAGTGCTAGCCAGTTAGCGAGTTTGGAGACCCAGTACTTC
TRBJ1-1 | TRBV5-1 | NA | NA | CASSPRAGVMNTEAFF | TGCGCCAGCAGCCCACGGGCAGGCGTTATGAACACTGAAGCTTTCTTT
TRBJ2-3 | TRBV7-2 | TRBD2 | NA | CASSLPAGPTSGATDTQYF | TGTGCCAGCAGCTTACCAGCGGGCCCGACTAGCGGGGCCACAGATACGCAGTATTTT
TRBJ2-5 | TRBV19 | TRBD2 | NA | CAGSITPAGGGETQYF | TGTGCCGGTAGTATAACTCCAGCGGGAGGTGGAGAGACCCAGTACTTC
TRBJ2-7 | TRBV20-1 | TRBD1 | many | CSATVTGVGEQYF | TGCAGTGCTACGGTGACAGGGGTTGGCGAGCAGTACTTC
TRBJ1-2 | TRBV6-4 | NA | NA | CASSDSSGIGGYTF | TGTGCCAGCAGTGACTCGAGCGGGATCGGCGGCTACACCTTC
TRBJ2-5 | TRBV10-3 | TRBD1 | NA | CAISEVGQGRETQYF | TGTGCCATCAGTGAAGTAGGACAGGGAAGGGAGACCCAGTACTTC
TRBJ2-1 | TRBV7-8 | NA | NA | CASKRADEQFF | TGTGCCAGCAAACGCGCGGATGAGCAGTTCTTC
TRBJ2-1 | TRBV20-1 | NA | few | CSASRDPGTYEQFF | TGCAGTGCGAGCCGGGACCCAGGTACATATGAGCAGTTCTTC
TRBJ1-2 | TRBV6-2/TRBV6-3 | TRBD1 | NA | CASSFPGQGIEGYIF | TGTGCCAGCAGTTTCCCGGGACAGGGAATTGAGGGCTACATCTTC
TRBJ1-5 | TRBV25-1 | NA | NA | CASSAINQPQHF | TGTGCCAGCAGTGCCATCAATCAGCCCCAGCATTTT
TRBJ1-1 | TRBV5-1 | NA | few | CASSWTANTEAFF | TGCGCCAGCAGCTGGACAGCGAACACTGAAGCTTTCTTT
TRBJ2-7 | TRBV29-1 | NA | many | CSVYNRRVRWQYF | TGCAGCGTTTATAACAGGAGAGTACGATGGCAGTACTTC
TRBJ2-3 | TRBV7-6 | NA | few | CASSLVGRTSTDTQYF | TGTGCCAGCAGCTTAGTGGGGAGGACGAGCACAGATACGCAGTATTTT
TRBJ2-7 | TRBV12-3/TRBV12-4 | TRBD2 | NA | CARKEPGLADSYEQYF | TGTGCCAGGAAAGAACCGGGACTAGCGGACTCCTACGAGCAGTACTTC
TRBJ2-7 | TRBV7-6 | TRBD2 | few | CASSRGSSGAYEQYF | TGTGCCAGCAGCCGAGGGTCTAGCGGGGCCTACGAGCAGTACTTC
TRBJ1-2 | TRBV12-3/TRBV12-4 | NA | NA | CASSLVGGFYGYTF | TGTGCCAGCAGTTTAGTCGGGGGGTTCTATGGCTACACCTTC
TRBJ2-7 | TRBV20-1 | NA | few | CSARAQGTYEQYF | TGCAGTGCTAGAGCGCAGGGGACCTACGAGCAGTACTTC